These T cell receptor beta chains were read from a single sample in a study of blood T cell repertoires in COVID-19. The assay was immunoSEQ multiplex PCR, and TCRdb's table has in-frame clones only and misses some. The table has some 250,000 clones, 85% to 90% seen once; the top ten hold roughly a sixth. The sequenced material came from PBMCs or T cells enriched from blood (not recorded which). These receptors came from a man younger than 30 who had recovered from COVID-19. Both conserved end residues are part of each CDR3. The order of the fields is clone size, J gene, D gene, V gene, CDR3 DNA, CDR3 protein. D genes are given only for firm matches. Expanded clones get a size class; other rows say once, few or many, or leave the size out.

.,TRBJ1-6,TRBD1,TRBV7-2,TGTGCCAGCAGCTCCCAAGGGACAGACCTAAGGAATTCACCCCTCCACTTT,CASSSQGTDLRNSPLHF
.,TRBJ2-2,TRBD1,TRBV2,TGTGCCAGCAGTGGACAGGGCGCCGCGAACACCGGGGAGCTGTTTTTT,CASSGQGAANTGELFF
.,TRBJ1-5,.,TRBV27,TGTGCCAGCAGTTTATCGCCAATTTCTGGCCAGCCCCAGCATTTT,CASSLSPISGQPQHF
.,TRBJ2-7,TRBD1,TRBV29-1,TGCAGCGTTGCCCGGGACAGGTCCTTCGAGCAGTACTTC,CSVARDRSFEQYF
.,TRBJ2-1,TRBD2,TRBV7-3,TGTGCCAGCAGCTTCATCACTAGCGGGAGAAAGAAAAATGAGCAGTTCTTC,CASSFITSGRKKNEQFF
.,TRBJ2-7,.,TRBV5-1,TGCGCCAGCAACCTCCCGGGCTCCTACGAGCAGTACTTC,CASNLPGSYEQYF
.,TRBJ2-7,TRBD2,TRBV5-1,TGCGCCAGCAGCTTGCAGGGACTAGCGGGAGGGGAGCAGTACTTC,CASSLQGLAGGEQYF
.,TRBJ1-1,TRBD1,TRBV3-1/TRBV3-2,TGTGCCAGCAGCCCTTACGACAGGGGTACTGAAGCTTTCTTT,CASSPYDRGTEAFF
many,TRBJ1-5,TRBD1,TRBV6-5,TGTGCCAGCAGTCCTAATCAGGGGGCGTTTCAGCCCCAGCATTTT,CASSPNQGAFQPQHF
few,TRBJ2-5,.,TRBV9,TGTGCCAGCAGCGTAATCGGAGGACTACAAGAGACCCAGTACTTC,CASSVIGGLQETQYF
few,TRBJ2-7,.,TRBV11-3,TGTGCCAGCAGCGCACGATCGACAGGAGAATCCTACGAGCAGTACTTC,CASSARSTGESYEQYF
.,TRBJ2-5,TRBD2,TRBV5-1,TGCGCCAGCAGCTTGGGGCCAGCGGGAGGGGAGACCCAGTACTTC,CASSLGPAGGETQYF
.,TRBJ1-5,.,TRBV5-1,TGCGCCAGCAGCTTGGGGCTGGCTAGCAATCAGCCCCAGCATTTT,CASSLGLASNQPQHF
.,TRBJ2-7,TRBD2,TRBV7-9,TGTGCCAGCAGCCCGGCGCGGGAGGGTAGCGGGAGACACGAGCAGTACTTC,CASSPAREGSGRHEQYF
.,TRBJ2-5,TRBD1,TRBV2,TGTGCCAGCACCCCCGGGACAGGCTATTCTGGGGCCCAGTACTTC,CASTPGTGYSGAQYF
.,TRBJ2-2,.,TRBV11-2,TGTGCCAGCAGCTTAGATCGCGGGGCGGGGACCGGGGAGCTGTTTTTT,CASSLDRGAGTGELFF
.,TRBJ1-2,.,TRBV10-3,TGTGCCATCAGTGACGGGCAGGGAGGGGACTATGGCTACACCTTC,CAISDGQGGDYGYTF
.,TRBJ1-5,.,TRBV5-1,TGCGCCAGCAGCTTGGCGGGGGACCAGCCCCAGCATTTT,CASSLAGDQPQHF
once,TRBJ2-2,.,TRBV28,TGTGCCAGCAGTCTCCACGTCAGGGGACCCACCGGGGAGCTGTTTTTT,CASSLHVRGPTGELFF
.,TRBJ1-1,TRBD1,TRBV5-1,TGCGCCAGCAGCTCTGGACAGGGGTACGCTGAAGCTTTCTTT,CASSSGQGYAEAFF
.,TRBJ2-4,.,TRBV4-1,TGCGCCAGCAGCCAGCCTACAGGGTACGGGGCCAAAAACATTCAGTACTTC,CASSQPTGYGAKNIQYF
.,TRBJ1-6,.,TRBV23-1,TGCGCCAGCGAAGGGAGGAAGGGTTTAGGTAATTCACCCCTCCACTTT,CASEGRKGLGNSPLHF
.,TRBJ2-1,.,TRBV5-5,TGTGCCAGCAGCTTGGAAATACTAAAGGATGAGCAGTTCTTC,CASSLEILKDEQFF
.,TRBJ2-1,TRBD2,TRBV10-3,TGTGCCATCAGTGATTCGGGGGGGCTTCATGAGCAGTTCTTC,CAISDSGGLHEQFF
once,TRBJ1-5,.,TRBV6-1,TGTGCCAGCAGTGAATCATCGCGGGGGGGCGGTCATTTT,CASSESSRGGGHF
.,TRBJ2-1,.,TRBV5-1,TGCGCCAGTCGGGACACTTACAATGAGCAGTTCTTC,CASRDTYNEQFF
few,TRBJ2-5,.,TRBV3-1/TRBV3-2,TGTGCCAGCAGCCACGGGGGGCGGGAGACCCAGTACTTC,CASSHGGRETQYF
once,TRBJ2-5,.,TRBV5-1,TGCGCCAGCAGCAGGATTGGGGCGCGAGAGACCCAGTACTTC,CASSRIGARETQYF
.,TRBJ1-3,TRBD1,TRBV19,TGTGCCAGCGCCTGGACAGGGGCAAACACCATATATTTT,CASAWTGANTIYF
.,TRBJ2-3,.,TRBV7-2,TGTGCCAGCAGCTTAGTTTCTAACACAGATACGCAGTATTTT,CASSLVSNTDTQYF
.,TRBJ2-7,.,TRBV2,TGTGCCGGCGGGAAACCGCCCCAAGACGAGCAGTACTTC,CAGGKPPQDEQYF
.,TRBJ1-5,.,TRBV5-1,TGCGCCAGCAGCTTGGCTCCGGATCAGCCCCAGCATTTT,CASSLAPDQPQHF
.,TRBJ1-6,.,TRBV7-8,TGTGCCAGCAGCACCAACTTACGACAGTTACGGCGGGACTCACCCCTCCACTTT,CASSTNLRQLRRDSPLHF
.,TRBJ2-7,.,TRBV19,TGTGCCAGTAGTATAGTGCCAGGGAATCCCTACGAGCAGTACTTC,CASSIVPGNPYEQYF
.,TRBJ2-2,TRBD2,TRBV5-1,TGCGCCAGCAGCCTCCTTCAAAGCGGGAGGGCCGGGGAGCTGTTTTTT,CASSLLQSGRAGELFF
.,TRBJ2-7,TRBD1,TRBV6-5,TGTGCCAGCACGACAGGGTTGAGCTCCTACGAGCAGTACTTC,CASTTGLSSYEQYF
once,TRBJ2-5,.,TRBV7-9,TGTGCCAGCAGGTCGCGGAGACTTCAAGAGACCCAGTACTTC,CASRSRRLQETQYF
.,TRBJ2-1,TRBD2,TRBV19,TGTGCCAGTAGTGGGTCGGCGGGAGTTGACTACAATGAGCAGTTCTTC,CASSGSAGVDYNEQFF
.,TRBJ1-6,.,TRBV5-6,TGTGCCAGCAGCTTTCGGTCCGCCCTGAGCTCCTATAATTCACCCCTCCACTTT,CASSFRSALSSYNSPLHF
.,TRBJ2-1,.,TRBV10-3,TGTGCCATCAGTGAAGTTGACAATTACAATGAGCAGTTCTTC,CAISEVDNYNEQFF
.,TRBJ2-1,.,TRBV7-2,TGTGCCAGCAGCTTACAGGGGAATTCCTACAATGAGCAGTTCTTC,CASSLQGNSYNEQFF
.,TRBJ2-1,TRBD2,TRBV6-4,TGTGCCAGCAGTGCTAGCGGGACCAATGAGCAGTTCTTC,CASSASGTNEQFF
.,TRBJ1-5,.,TRBV2,TGTGCCAGCAGACCAGGGGAAGATCAGCCCCAGCATTTT,CASRPGEDQPQHF
.,TRBJ2-5,.,TRBV2,TGTGCCAGCAGTGAACAGGGTGGACCCAGGGAGACCCAGTACTTC,CASSEQGGPRETQYF
.,TRBJ2-7,TRBD2,TRBV27,TGTGCCAGCACCTCGGGAGGGAACTTCTACGAGCAGTACTTC,CASTSGGNFYEQYF
.,TRBJ2-7,TRBD1,TRBV5-4,TGTGCCAGCAGCATCGACAGGGGCGCCTCCTACGAGCAGTACTTC,CASSIDRGASYEQYF
.,TRBJ2-1,TRBD2,TRBV2,TGTGCCGGACAACGGGGGGGAGGTAACAATGAGCAGTTCTTC,CAGQRGGGNNEQFF
.,TRBJ1-4,.,TRBV11-2,TGTGCCAGCAGCTTAAATTCGGGGGTAGCTGAAAAACTGTTTTTT,CASSLNSGVAEKLFF
.,TRBJ1-5,.,TRBV5-3,TGTGCCAGAAGCCGGGAAGCGACAGGAGTTAATCAGCCCCAGCATTTT,CARSREATGVNQPQHF